The 16 T cell receptor beta chains below come from one sample, sequenced in a study of human thymus T cells. Thymic tissue was derived from resections collected during corrective heart surgery. Using immunoSEQ multiplex PCR, the repertoire was profiled, and TCRdb retains in-frame clones only, with some absent. Of fewer than 90,000 clones listed, around 96% were seen once; the top ten hold roughly 0.03%. The material sequenced was thymus tissue. The receptor source for this set is a boy under three years old with a congenital heart defect but otherwise immunologically healthy.

The chain employs TRBV5-4 and TRBJ2-7; possible D gene TRBD2, 6 bases. CDR1 SGHNT and CDR2 YYREEE come from the germline V gene (reference sequence). This CDR3 is built from 14 residues. V gave up 4 bases and J gave up 6 bases, with 17 bases separating them. CDR3 region: CASSLGDCRSEQYF. As DNA, the CDR3 is TGTGCCAGCAGCCTAGGGGACTGTCGAAGCGAGCAGTACTTC.

The chain has TRBV5-4 and TRBJ1-2, with 11 bases matching TRBD1. The V segment lost 4 bases and the J segment 8 bases; nucleotides outside the gene matches: 7. The CDR3 spans 14 residues. Germline V gene data show CDR1 as SGHNT and CDR2 as YYREEE (reference sequence). CDR3 DNA sequence: TGTGCCAGCAGCGTGGACAGGGGGCTTAGGGGCTACACCTTC. This gives the protein CASSVDRGLRGYTF.

This clone appeared once. The chain recombines TRBV5-8 with TRBJ2-2; D might be TRBD1 (5 bases). CDR3 length: 16 amino acids. CDR1 is SGHTS, CDR2 YDEGEE, per germline. With 3 bases removed from V and 4 bases from J, the gap between germline ends came to 16 bases. CDR3 nucleotide sequence: TGTGCCAGCAGCTCCATACAGGCATGGGGCACCGGGGAGCTGTTTTTT. Translated: CASSSIQAWGTGELFF.

The chain joins TRBV11-2 to TRBJ2-3; TRBD1 might be the D (5 bases). The CDR3 is 15 amino acids. The germline V gene has CDR1 SGHAT and CDR2 FQNNGV. V was clipped by 1 base and J by 1 base, with 9 bases between them. The DNA for the CDR3 is TGTGCCAGCAGCTTAGGGAGCAGGGGCACAGATACGCAGTATTTT. It yields the protein CASSLGSRGTDTQYF.

V and J are TRBV5-4 and TRBJ2-1, with 10 bases that match TRBD1. The V gene end was trimmed by 3 bases and the J gene end by 6 bases; junction bases not matched to a gene: 3. The CDR3 sequence is 14 residues long. Germline values: CDR1 SGHNT, CDR2 YYREEE (reference sequence). CDR3 bases: TGTGCCAGCAGCTCCGACAGGGGGCTCAATGAGCAGTTCTTC. This codes for CASSSDRGLNEQFF. The whole variable domain, remainder taken from reference TRBV5-4 and TRBJ2-1, is ETGVTQSPTHLIKTRGQQVTLRCSSQSGHNTVSWYQQALGQGPQFIFQYYREEENGRGNFPPRFSGLQFPNYSSELNVNALELDDSALYLCASSSDRGLNEQFFGPGTRLTVL.

This clone has just one count. J is TRBJ1-4 and V is TRBV7-9; maybe TRBD1 (5 bases). The length of the CDR3 is 14 residues. V lost 1 base, J lost 8 bases, and 11 bases lay in between. The germline V gene encodes CDR1 SEHNR and CDR2 FQNEAQ (reference sequence). The CDR3 protein is CASSLDWGEEKLFF. CDR3 nucleotide sequence: TGTGCCAGCAGCTTAGATTGGGGGGAAGAAAAACTGTTTTTT. Full variable domain (remainder filled in from reference TRBV7-9 and TRBJ1-4): DTGVSQNPRHKITKRGQNVTFRCDPISEHNRLYWYRQTLGQGPEFLTYFQNEAQLEKSRLLSDRFSAERPKGSFSTLEIQRTEQGDSAMYLCASSLDWGEEKLFFGSGTQLSVL.

The chain has TRBV11-2 and TRBJ1-2; 9 bases align to TRBD1. J gave up 2 bases and V 3 bases, and 10 bases lay outside the gene matches. This CDR3 region has 17 residues. Germline CDR1 and CDR2: SGHAT and FQNNGV. The CDR3 is CASSLKRDRGLNYGYTF. The CDR3 bases are TGTGCCAGCAGCTTGAAGCGCGACAGGGGGTTGAACTATGGCTACACCTTC.

V gene TRBV16 combines with J gene TRBJ1-1; D perhaps matches TRBD1 (6 bases). Germline V lookup: CDR1 KGHSY, CDR2 FQNENV. The V and J ends lost 0 bases and 1 base respectively, with 12 bases between them. This CDR3 is built from 16 residues. The CDR3 region has the DNA TGTGCCAGCAGCCAATCACGGGGGCCAAAGAACACTGAAGCTTTCTTT. Its protein is CASSQSRGPKNTEAFF.

The chain recombines TRBV4-2 with TRBJ1-5, with TRBD1 matching 7 bases. The V segment lost 0 bases and the J segment 0 bases; nucleotides outside the gene matches: 17. This CDR3 comprises 21 residues. Per the germline V gene, CDR1 is LGHNA and CDR2 is YNFKEQ. The CDR3 coding sequence is TGTGCCAGCAGCCAAGATCACCGCCCTCCGGACAGGCCCAATAGCAATCAGCCCCAGCATTTT. It encodes CASSQDHRPPDRPNSNQPQHF.

CDR3 sequence (DNA): TGTGCCAGCAGCTTAGTCCGGGGTGGTTGGAATGAGCAGTTCTTC. This codes for CASSLVRGGWNEQFF. The V gene is TRBV7-9, the J gene TRBJ2-1; possibly TRBD2 for D (5 bases). This CDR3 has 15 amino acids. Germline V CDR1 and CDR2: SEHNR, FQNEAQ (reference sequence). Deletions cut 1 base from V and 7 bases from J, with 14 bases between.

The chain employs TRBV7-9 and TRBJ2-1; D may be TRBD2 (6 bases). CDR1 and CDR2 from the germline V gene are SEHNR and FQNEAQ (reference sequence). Trimming stripped 1 base from V and 6 bases from J, with 13 bases between. The CDR3 sequence is 15 residues long. In nucleotides, the CDR3 is TGTGCCAGCAGCTTAGTGGAGACAGCGGGCAATGAGCAGTTCTTC. Protein: CASSLVETAGNEQFF.

The rearrangement links TRBV29-1 to TRBJ2-5; 7 positions agree with TRBD1. J lost 2 bases, V lost 4 bases, and 1 base had no gene match. This CDR3 spans 12 amino acids. The germline V gene encodes CDR1 SQVTM and CDR2 ANQGSEA. The CDR3 loop reads CSVAGQQETQYF. Written as DNA, the CDR3 is TGCAGCGTTGCGGGACAGCAAGAGACCCAGTACTTC.

This chain connects TRBV4-1 to TRBJ1-3; the D gene is possibly TRBD1 (6 bases). Per the germline V gene, CDR1 is MGHRA and CDR2 is YSYEKL. The ends were cut back, 1 base at V and 2 bases at J, with 12 bases in the middle. This CDR3 region has 16 residues. The CDR3 reads CASSQGIQGTGNTIYF. The CDR3 nucleotides read TGCGCCAGCAGCCAAGGCATACAGGGAACTGGAAACACCATATATTTT.

The chain carries TRBV5-5 and TRBJ2-7, with 8 bases identical to TRBD1. J was trimmed by 1 base and V by 0 bases; bases with no gene match: 18. The CDR3 sequence is 20 residues long. CDR1 is SGHKS, CDR2 YYEKEE, per germline (reference sequence). The CDR3 DNA is TGTGCCAGCAGCTTGGCCCTGGGAATGGCGGGGACAGGCGATTCCTACGAGCAGTACTTC. The encoded protein is CASSLALGMAGTGDSYEQYF.

The chain uses TRBV6-1 and TRBJ2-7, with a possible D match to TRBD1 (5 bases). Trimming stripped 2 bases from V and 4 bases from J, with 12 bases between. The CDR3 has 14 amino acids. The germline V gene encodes CDR1 MNHNS and CDR2 SASEGT. DNA of the CDR3: TGTGCCAGCAGTGAAAAGTCCGCAGGGTACGAGCAGTACTTC. It encodes CASSEKSAGYEQYF.

The chain combines TRBV27 with TRBJ2-7, with a weak D call TRBD1 (5 bases). The germline CDR1 and CDR2 sequences are MNHEY and SMNVEV (reference sequence). The CDR3 runs to 14 residues. Trimming stripped 4 bases from V and 3 bases from J, with 13 bases between. CDR3 coding DNA: TGTGCCAGCAGTTCTAAGGGGAACAGCTACGAGCAGTACTTC. As protein: CASSSKGNSYEQYF.